The TCR beta chain under discussion was sequenced for a study of shared clonotypes between healthy human individuals. Study results and limitations: Despite large depth, sorted-subset datasets appeared incompletely sequenced.

Donation came from healthy HIV-negative adults that had no recent acute infections or vaccinations. There were only Caucasian adults among the donors, and all lived in Nashville, Tennessee. From CD4+ cells came CD45RA+ naive and CD45RA-negative memory subsets. The method was immunoSEQ multiplex PCR; TCRdb's version includes in-frame clones alone and lacks a portion of them. The sample carries over 950,000 clones, 70% to 85% recorded once. This clone was counted a single time. Its antigen is unidentified. Germline CDR1 and CDR2: SGHAT and FQNNGV. V lost 5 bases and J lost 9, with 14 bases in between. This CDR3 has 13 amino acids.

The V gene is TRBV11-2, the J gene TRBJ1-3, with D possibly TRBD1 on 6 matching bases. The sequencing sample was made of memory CD4+ T cells from PBMCs. Subset reported: CD45RA-negative fraction. The clonotype was recovered from a man in his late teens or twenties in good health. Some clones in this sample may be carry-over from other donors' samples. Written as DNA, the CDR3 is TGTGCCAGCAGCACGGATCGAGGGGGCACCATATATTTT. This gives the protein CASSTDRGGTIYF.